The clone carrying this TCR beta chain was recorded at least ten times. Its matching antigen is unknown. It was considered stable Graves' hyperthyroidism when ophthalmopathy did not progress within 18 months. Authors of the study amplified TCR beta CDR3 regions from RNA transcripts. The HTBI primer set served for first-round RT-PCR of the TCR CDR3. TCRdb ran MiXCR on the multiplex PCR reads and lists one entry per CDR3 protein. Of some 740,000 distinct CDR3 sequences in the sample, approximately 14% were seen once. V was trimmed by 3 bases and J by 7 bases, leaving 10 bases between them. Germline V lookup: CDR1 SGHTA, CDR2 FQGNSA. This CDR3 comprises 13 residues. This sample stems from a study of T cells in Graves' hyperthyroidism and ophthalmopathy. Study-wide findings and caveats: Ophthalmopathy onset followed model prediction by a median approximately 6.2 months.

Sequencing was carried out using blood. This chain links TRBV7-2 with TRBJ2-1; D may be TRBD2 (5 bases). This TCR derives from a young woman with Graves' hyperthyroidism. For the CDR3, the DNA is TGTGCCAGCAGCTTCACGCCGGGGAATGAGCAGTTCTTC. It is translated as CASSFTPGNEQFF.